Presented here are 20 T cell receptor beta chains from one specimen sequenced in a study of cytomegalovirus exposure and HLA in healthy donors. Produced via immunoSEQ multiplex PCR; TCRdb's table is partial and in-frame only. The sample includes approximately 59,000 clones, 80% to 95% of them seen just once. The sequenced sample was PBMCs. These receptors came from a man aged 18 to 35 in good health and CMV-seropositive.

The chain couples TRBV2 to TRBJ2-1, with a weak D call TRBD2 (5 bases). This CDR3 has 10 amino acids. V was shortened by 6 bases and J by 10 bases, with 7 bases between the two germline ends. CDR1 is SNHLY, CDR2 FYNNEI, per germline. The CDR3: CASRGSEQFF. The DNA of the CDR3 is TGTGCCAGCAGAGGGAGCGAGCAGTTCTTC. Using reference TRBV2 and TRBJ2-1 for the parts outside the CDR3, the full variable domain is EPEVTQTPSHQVTQMGQEVILRCVPISNHLYFYWYRQILGQKVEFLVSFYNNEISEKSEIFDDQFSVERPDGSNFTLKIRSTKLEDSAMYFCASRGSEQFFGPGTRLTVL.

V is TRBV15 and J is TRBJ2-7; a possible D gene is TRBD1 (6 bases). CDR3 size: 14 residues. V was trimmed by 1 base and J by 5 bases, leaving 12 bases between them. Per germline, CDR1 LNHNV and CDR2 YYDKDF (reference sequence). The chain's CDR3 is CATSRGGPSDEQYF. CDR3 DNA sequence: TGTGCCACCAGCAGAGGGGGGCCCAGTGACGAGCAGTACTTC.

V gene TRBV5-1 combines with J gene TRBJ2-3, with 9 positions matching TRBD1. Trimming cost V 4 bases and J 7 bases; bases outside gene matches: 16. Germline V gene sequence: CDR1 SGHRS, CDR2 YFSETQ. There are 17 residues in the CDR3. This CDR3 is CASSTTTGGLLSNTQYF. Here the CDR3 DNA reads TGCGCCAGCAGCACCACAACAGGGGGCCTTTTGTCAAATACGCAGTATTTT. The full variable domain, completed using reference TRBV5-1 and TRBJ2-3, is KAGVTQTPRYLIKTRGQQVTLSCSPISGHRSVSWYQQTPGQGLQFLFEYFSETQRNKGNFPGRFSGRQFSNSRSEMNVSTLELGDSALYLCASSTTTGGLLSNTQYFGPGTRLTVL.

This rearrangement joins TRBV4-1 to TRBJ1-4, with 9 bases matching TRBD1. Germline CDR1 and CDR2: MGHRA and YSYEKL. This CDR3 region has 15 residues. Unmatched junction bases numbered 9, after V lost 9 bases and J lost 4 bases. DNA of the CDR3: TGCGCCAGTCGCAACAGGGGGCTAGATAATGAAAAACTGTTTTTT. It encodes CASRNRGLDNEKLFF.

The chain joins TRBV2 to TRBJ2-7, with 11 positions matching TRBD2. Germline loops: CDR1 SNHLY, CDR2 FYNNEI. This CDR3 has 14 amino acids. The V gene end was trimmed by 10 bases and the J gene end by 3 bases; junction bases not matched to a gene: 8. The CDR3 region is CANSAGLADYEQYF. The DNA for the CDR3 is TGTGCCAACAGCGCGGGACTAGCGGACTACGAGCAGTACTTC.

V is TRBV28 and J is TRBJ2-7; 11 nucleotides match TRBD2. The length of the CDR3 is 15 residues. Germline V gene sequence: CDR1 MDHEN, CDR2 SYDVKM. With V trimmed by 7 bases and J by 3 bases, 8 bases remained unmatched. The CDR3 reads CASTPTGTSGYEQYF. The CDR3, as DNA: TGTGCCAGCACCCCGACCGGGACTAGCGGCTACGAGCAGTACTTC.

The chain links TRBV5-4 to TRBJ2-7; D possibly corresponds to TRBD1 (7 bases). V was cut by 2 bases and J by 3 bases, with 18 bases left in between. CDR3 length equals 16 residues. Per the germline V gene, CDR1 is SGHNT and CDR2 is YYREEE (reference sequence). CDR3 nucleotide sequence: TGTGCCAGCAGCTTCGCGGGACAGTTGAAGGTCTACGAGCAGTACTTC. Protein sequence: CASSFAGQLKVYEQYF.

V usage is TRBV7-3 and J usage is TRBJ1-1; TRBD1 matches at 11 bases. CDR1 and CDR2 (germline): SGHTA, FQGTGA. The CDR3 spans 15 residues. V lost 1 base to trimming and J lost 6 bases; unmatched junction nucleotides: 4. CDR3 sequence (DNA): TGTGCCAGCAGCTTAATATCGGGACAGGGGGCTGAAGCTTTCTTT. Amino acid sequence: CASSLISGQGAEAFF.

The J gene is TRBJ2-5, the V gene TRBV4-2; 9 bases fit TRBD2. The junction had 6 bases not matched to a gene; V was cut back by 0 bases and J by 4 bases. The CDR3 is 16 amino acids. Looked up from germline, CDR1 is LGHNA and CDR2 is YNFKEQ. This CDR3 reads CASSQEASGAPETQYF. The CDR3, as DNA: TGTGCCAGCAGCCAAGAGGCTAGCGGGGCCCCAGAGACCCAGTACTTC.

The chain has TRBV19 and TRBJ2-7; D is undetermined. From germline, CDR1 is LNHDA and CDR2 SQIVND (reference sequence). This CDR3 comprises 13 residues. Trimming took 5 bases from V and 1 from J, leaving 9 bases between them. CDR3 DNA: TGTGCCAGTAGTCCAGGCCAGTCCTACGAGCAGTACTTC. This translates into CASSPGQSYEQYF.

V and J are TRBV18 and TRBJ1-4, with no clear D. The CDR3 contains 14 residues. Deletions cut 3 bases from V and 5 bases from J, with 10 bases between. The germline gives CDR1 KGHSH, CDR2 LQKENI. The CDR3 loop is CASSPREMNEKLFF. Here the CDR3 DNA reads TGTGCCAGCTCACCGCGAGAGATGAATGAAAAACTGTTTTTT. Full variable domain (remainder filled in from reference TRBV18 and TRBJ1-4): NAGVMQNPRHLVRRRGQEARLRCSPMKGHSHVYWYRQLPEEGLKFMVYLQKENIIDESGMPKERFSAEFPKEGPSILRIQQVVRGDSAAYFCASSPREMNEKLFFGSGTQLSVL.

V and J are TRBV19 and TRBJ2-7, with 7 bases aligning to TRBD2. The CDR3 runs 16 residues. V gave up 5 bases and J gave up 0 bases; unmatched junction bases: 10. The germline V gene has CDR1 LNHDA and CDR2 SQIVND (reference sequence). Here the CDR3 reads CASSFGSGDHSYEQYF. For the CDR3, the DNA is TGTGCCAGTAGTTTCGGGAGCGGGGACCACTCCTACGAGCAGTACTTC.

V is TRBV5-1 and J is TRBJ2-7; 7 bases match TRBD2. The CDR3 is 16 residues long. Germline V lookup: CDR1 SGHRS, CDR2 YFSETQ. V lost 0 bases and J lost 6; bases outside the gene matches: 12. CDR3 sequence reads: CASSLAGVGGPGEQYF. Written as DNA, the CDR3 is TGCGCCAGCAGCTTGGCCGGGGTGGGAGGGCCGGGCGAGCAGTACTTC.

This chain links TRBV6-1 with TRBJ2-3; 9 bases align to TRBD1. CDR3 length: 17 residues. CDR1 is MNHNS and CDR2 is SASEGT in the germline V gene. V lost 1 base, J lost 4 bases, and 9 bases stayed unmatched. The CDR3 loop reads CASSEVVPGQGADTQYF. The CDR3 nucleotides are TGTGCCAGCAGTGAAGTGGTTCCGGGACAGGGAGCAGATACGCAGTATTTT.

The rearrangement joins TRBV27 to TRBJ2-7, with a tentative D call TRBD2 (6 bases). Germline lookup yields CDR1 MNHEY and CDR2 SMNVEV (reference sequence). V was clipped by 5 bases and J by 0 bases, with 20 bases between them. The CDR3 runs to 17 residues. CDR3 sequence: CASSPIQAGSSSYEQYF. The CDR3 nucleotides read TGTGCCAGCAGTCCCATCCAAGCGGGTTCTAGCTCCTACGAGCAGTACTTC.

The chain combines TRBV27 with TRBJ2-2; D is possibly TRBD1 (6 bases). V lost 2 bases and J lost 9, with 7 bases in between. Germline V gene lookup returns CDR1 MNHEY and CDR2 SMNVEV (reference sequence). This CDR3 spans 12 amino acids. CDR3 region: CASSLGGRELFF. CDR3 nucleotides: TGTGCCAGCAGTTTAGGGGGCCGGGAGCTGTTTTTT.

This chain uses TRBV19 with TRBJ2-7, with TRBD1 matching over 11 bases. The J segment lost 2 bases and the V segment lost 8 bases, leaving 5 bases of the junction unmatched. This CDR3 comprises 14 residues. CDR1 is LNHDA, CDR2 SQIVND, per germline (reference sequence). As DNA, the CDR3 is TGTGCCAGTGGGGCGGGACAGGGGGCCTACGAGCAGTACTTC. Translating it yields CASGAGQGAYEQYF.

About this clone: Germline and junction disagree at one end, which may indicate a read error. The chain joins TRBV7-7 to TRBJ2-1; TRBD2 matches 9 bases. The CDR3 consists of 16 residues. CDR1 is SSHAT and CDR2 is FNYEAQ in the germline V gene (reference sequence). The CDR3: CASSLESAGGNDEQFF. The CDR3 coding sequence is TGTGCTAGCAGCTTAGAATCGGCGGGAGGGAACGATGAGCAGTTCTTC.

This rearrangement joins TRBV19 to TRBJ2-1, with 12 bases lining up with TRBD2. Per the germline V gene, CDR1 is LNHDA and CDR2 is SQIVND (reference sequence). This CDR3 contains 14 residues. After removal of 8 bases from V and 7 bases from J, the junction contained 6 bases not matched to a gene. The CDR3 sequence: CASRPSGRGNEQFF. As DNA, the CDR3 is TGTGCCAGTCGCCCTAGCGGGAGGGGGAATGAGCAGTTCTTC.

V and J are TRBV4-1 and TRBJ2-1; 9 bases map to TRBD2. The V and J ends lost 1 base and 9 bases, in that order; junction bases with no gene match: 19. Germline V lookup: CDR1 MGHRA, CDR2 YSYEKL. The CDR3 loop spans 19 amino acids. The CDR3 nucleotides read TGCGCCAGCAGCCAAGTAACCCCCGAGTCGATAGCGGGAGTGTTTGAGCAGTTCTTC. Its translation is CASSQVTPESIAGVFEQFF.